This TCR beta chain comes out of a study of blood T cell repertoires in COVID-19. Turning to the study itself: Collection of acute and convalescent COVID-19 samples took place in the United States, Italy and Spain. PBMCs, B-cell-depleted T cells, or T cells provided the cDNA or gDNA that made up the material.

In the source study's methods: Amplification of reference gene primers was used by the study to estimate nucleated cell counts. Data came from immunoSEQ multiplex PCR; TCRdb stores just in-frame clones and leaves some out. V, J and clone size reflect that table, while D and trimming were determined from the DNA. Among about 100,000 clones, approximately 85% were seen once, and the ten largest hold 5.5% to 6.5%. This clone was counted a single time. This CDR3 contains 14 residues. CDR1 SGHRS and CDR2 YFSETQ come from the germline V gene. The J segment lost 8 bases and the V segment lost 3 bases, leaving 8 bases of the junction unmatched.

This clonotype was obtained from a woman aged 55-70 years with acute or convalescent COVID-19. V is TRBV5-1 and J is TRBJ1-1, with 9 bases lining up with TRBD1. Sequenced sample: peripheral blood. DNA for the CDR3: TGCGCCAGCAGCTCGGTACAGGGGGCACCGGAAGCTTTCTTT. Amino acids: CASSSVQGAPEAFF.